This TCR beta chain was captured in a study of response to subunit inactivated influenza vaccine (dated by TCRdb to the late 2010s). For the wider study: To follow how T cells responded to a trivalent subunit inactivated influenza vaccine, the researchers relied on deep quantitative profiling of the T cell receptor repertoire. General conclusions and limits of the study: It was suggested by the authors that each seasonal influenza vaccination may recruit only a limited number of new T cells.

Library prep was done by RT-PCR. For sequencing, an Illumina HiSeq 2500 was employed. TCRdb ran its own pipeline on the public reads, namely fastp trimming at Q25 and MiXCR clone calling, and kept in-frame beta chains. Entries are consolidated by CDR3 protein sequence, retaining the most common genes and DNA. Across this sample there are under 850,000 distinct CDR3 sequences, with about a fifth seen only once. The top ten hold roughly a tenth of the sample. Reading the germline V gene gives CDR1 MNHNS and CDR2 SASEGT. There are 16 amino acids in the CDR3, from cysteine to phenylalanine inclusive. The only DNA kept is the CDR3, 48 bases in frame from the first base. V lost 6 bases and J lost 1 base, and the count of bases not matched to a germline gene is 7. This clonotype came up many times. It lacks a known antigen. Per-base quality was not reported, and no clone a single base away is much larger than it.

The sample here was PBMCs from blood, taken more than 4 days after vaccination. This sequence uses TRBV6-1 and TRBJ2-2; TRBD1 fits 8 bases in the junction. The TCR was taken from a man in his fifties or sixties who received an inactivated influenza vaccine. Donor details come from another sample of the same person, matched by shared clones. This receptor carries the CDR3 CASRRVGQGNTGELFF. The nucleotide sequence reads TGTGCCAGCAGAAGGGTAGGACAGGGGAACACCGGGGAGCTGTTTTTT.